This T cell receptor (beta chain) is drawn from a study of shared clonotypes between healthy human individuals (dated by TCRdb to 2018 to 2021). Study-wide context: A couple of women and a few men aged 18 to 49 years were included in the cohort. For each donor, CD4 naive and CD4 memory were each given three plates, CD8 naive was given two plates, and CD8 memory was given one plate. The study deeply sequenced blood TCR repertoires of about five healthy adults to estimate repertoire size and the extent of clonotype sharing between individuals. To increase sequencing depth and limit assay-specific biases, TCR repertoire library preparation and sequencing were carried out by different laboratories using diverse techniques. Per donor, leukapheresis produced somewhere between about 0.8 and 9.5 billion PBMCs. Paper-wide results and their limitations: Compared with non-shared clonotypes, the clonotypes found in all four sorted-subset donors had higher generation probabilities. Sharing across a few donors was observed for roughly 5.4% of naive CD4, under 4% of naive CD8, 2% to 2.5% of memory CD4, and about 0.39% of memory CD8 clonotypes. Only blood was sampled, and tissue TCR repertoires likely differ from those in blood. Because the study included only a small number of donors, the genetic and exposure-history diversity represented was limited. Naive subsets generally had larger estimated clonotype richness than memory subsets. Pairwise subsampling led to the expectation that sequencing depth would affect the degree of clonotype sharing among donors. Rarefaction of sorted-subset datasets indicated incomplete sequencing despite the large sequencing depth.

Relative to germline, V is 8 bases shorter and J is 4 bases shorter, with 17 bases between their ends. The CDR3, from cysteine to phenylalanine, totals 14 residues. Just CDR3 DNA is preserved here, 42 bases in frame from base 1. Reading the germline V gene (reference sequence) gives CDR1 LNHNV and CDR2 YYDKDF. CD8 naive samples consisted of CD45RO-negative cells that were positively selected for CCR7, yielding a CD45RA+CCR7+ population without TemRA cells. The donors were healthy, HIV-negative adults who had no recently reported acute infections or vaccinations. All donors were Caucasian adults living in Nashville, Tennessee, USA. Blood was collected by leukapheresis, and PBMCs were isolated by Ficoll-Histopaque density gradient centrifugation and then cryopreserved in liquid nitrogen vapor phase. Analytical flow cytometry was used to check the purity and quantity of every magnetically sorted T cell population. From each sorted fraction, genomic DNA was isolated and quantified by UV absorbance on a Nanodrop 2000c.

Using the deep immunoSEQ assay, multiplex PCR amplified TCR CDR3 regions from genomic DNA. Extracted genomic DNA from each cell subset was distributed evenly across all wells of several immunoSEQ 96-well plates, and each plate was treated as a replicate. For sorted subsets, around 0.2 ug of genomic DNA, equivalent to some 33,000 T cell genomes, went into each replicate PCR. Purified libraries were quantified with a Qubit 3.0 fluorometer, sized on a Bioanalyzer 2100, and re-quantified with the KAPA Library Quantification kit. Each immunoSEQ 96-well plate was sequenced on its own single-read 150-cycle Illumina NextSeq 550 flow cell. The published analysis was carried out like this. The immunoSEQ output contained only junctional sequences without quality scores, so filtering could not match that applied to full-length reads. To assign V/J genes and CDR3, sequences were annotated using PyIR, a Python wrapper for IgBLAST v1.9, with IMGT germline references. Reads were filtered out if the reads had weak V/J assignments (E-value above 1e-6), no CDR3, stop codons, out-of-frame junctions, or ambiguous translated residues. V3J clonotypes were defined as sequences sharing the same inferred V gene, J gene, and CDR3 amino acid sequence. Percentage overlap between repertoires was calculated by dividing the number of shared unique clonotypes by the size of the smaller repertoire. Richness of each repertoire was evaluated using RTK rarefaction, the Chao1 estimator, and Recon v2.1 estimates of unobserved clonotypes. Generation probabilities for all TCRbeta clonotypes obtained by the gDNA method from several donors were computed using OLGA. TCRdb stores this immuneACCESS table with in-frame sequences only. Part of the clones is absent; in the studies checked, under half of the shortfall reflects unresolved V genes, and no reason is known for the rest. The V and J calls and clone size are taken from that table; D and trimming were inferred from the DNA. The sample records millions of clones, approximately 94% of which are singletons. The top ten clonotypes cover about 1.1% of the sample.

On this clone: Its antigen has not been determined. Base qualities are not recorded, but no much larger clone differs from it by a single base.

The receptor was derived from a man between 18 and 35 years old in good health. Sequencing was done on a sample of naive CD8+ T cells sorted from blood. Per the publication, the cell subset or site label means: CD45RA+CCR7+. Recombination joined TRBV15 with TRBJ2-5, with a weak D call of TRBD1 (6 bases match). The CDR3 amino acid sequence is: CATGAAAGAETQYF. The nucleotide sequence is TGTGCCACCGGAGCTGCGGCAGGGGCAGAGACCCAGTACTTC.